This entry lists 8 T cell receptor beta chains sequenced from one sample in a study of spatial heterogeneity in lung cancer. Time point indicated: sample taken at primary tumor resection. TCRdb re-called the 5' RACE reads through MiXCR, storing one row per CDR3 protein. The table lists about 6,800 distinct CDR3 sequences, 11% to 15% of them singletons. Their recognized antigens are unknown. Points from the study as a whole: Tumor mutation count correlated with how many alpha and beta TCRs expanded intratumorally.

The source was lung tumor tissue, collected at surgery. The receptor set was obtained from a male donor with early-stage non-small cell lung cancer.

This clonotype occurred many times. This chain connects TRBV3-1 to TRBJ2-7; 7 bases match TRBD2. The V gene's germline CDR1 is LGHDT and CDR2 YNNKEL (reference sequence). The CDR3 spans 13 residues. V lost 4 bases, J lost 6 bases, and 6 bases stayed unmatched. The CDR3 DNA follows: TGTGCCAGCAGCCCGAGACTAGCCACCGAGCAGTACTTC. Translated: CASSPRLATEQYF.

This clonotype has a handful of counts. This chain links TRBV6-5 with TRBJ1-3, with D tentatively TRBD1 (5 bases). Trimming took 4 bases from V and 5 from J, leaving 9 bases between them. The CDR3 sequence is 13 residues long. Germline lookup yields CDR1 MNHEY and CDR2 SVGAGI. CDR3 in DNA: TGTGCCAGCAGTTCGACAGTAAGAAACACCATATATTTT. This encodes CASSSTVRNTIYF.

There are many counts of this clonotype. The chain employs TRBV30 and TRBJ2-7, with 10 bases lining up with TRBD2. The CDR3 sequence is 14 residues long. The germline V gene encodes CDR1 GTSNPN and CDR2 SVGIG (reference sequence). Trimming cost V 6 bases and J 2 bases; bases outside gene matches: 7. The CDR3 here is CACRTSGNPYEQYF. Written as DNA, the CDR3 is TGTGCCTGTCGAACTAGCGGGAACCCCTACGAGCAGTACTTC. Complete variable domain (other parts from reference TRBV30 and TRBJ2-7): SQTIHQWPATLVQPVGSPLSLECTVEGTSNPNLYWYRQAAGRGLQLLFYSVGIGQISSEVPQNLSASRPQDRQFILSSKKLLLSDSGFYLCACRTSGNPYEQYFGPGTRLTVT.

This clonotype was recorded at least ten times. The gene calls are TRBV30 and TRBJ1-2; TRBD1 might be the D (6 bases). CDR1 and CDR2 from the germline V gene are GTSNPN and SVGIG (reference sequence). Trimming removed 6 bases from V and 3 bases from J, with 17 bases in between. CDR3 size: 14 residues. In nucleotides, the CDR3 is TGTGCCTGCTCTGAGGGGGTCATAGACTATGGCTACACCTTC. Translating it yields CACSEGVIDYGYTF.

This clonotype was counted between two and nine times. The chain employs TRBV2 and TRBJ2-1; 7 nucleotides line up with TRBD1. Germline CDR1 reads SNHLY; CDR2 reads FYNNEI. This CDR3 has 13 residues. J gave up 6 bases and V 11 bases, and 10 bases lay outside the gene matches. The CDR3 sequence is CARHLDRANEQFF. CDR3 bases: TGTGCCCGCCACCTTGACAGGGCCAATGAGCAGTTCTTC.

This clonotype appeared many times. The chain has TRBV30 and TRBJ1-1, with a tentative D call TRBD1 (5 bases). V dropped 3 bases and J dropped 2 bases, with 16 bases sitting between them. The CDR3 sequence is 15 residues long. Germline V gene data show CDR1 as GTSNPN and CDR2 as SVGIG (reference sequence). CDR3 protein: CAWRRRGRYNTEAFF. The CDR3 bases are TGTGCCTGGAGACGACGGGGACGTTACAACACTGAAGCTTTCTTT.

This clonotype was seen a few times. A much larger clonotype is one base distant, so this may be a read error. The chain has TRBV12-3 or TRBV12-4 and TRBJ1-1; tentative D call: TRBD1 (5 bases). The CDR3 length is 14 residues. The ends were cut back, 5 bases at V and 1 base at J, with 11 bases in the middle. CDR3 sequence (DNA): TGTGCCAGCAGTGAATGGCAGGGGAACACTGAAGCTTTCTTT. It yields the protein CASSEWQGNTEAFF.

This clonotype was recorded many times. CDR3 DNA: TGTGCCAGCAAACTCCTGAGGACAGGGGGGAACACTGAAGCTTTCTTT. This codes for CASKLLRTGGNTEAFF. The chain uses TRBV27 and TRBJ1-1, with TRBD1 identical over 10 bases. The V gene's germline CDR1 is MNHEY and CDR2 SMNVEV (reference sequence). CDR3 size: 16 residues. The trim removed 7 bases at V and 1 base at J, leaving 9 bases unmatched.